This T cell receptor beta chain was captured in a study of control samples from healthy donors and cancer patients (dated by TCRdb to between 2020 and 2021). Points on this clone: This clone's antigen is unknown. Per-base qualities were not stored, and no clone one base away is much larger.

Reading the germline V gene gives CDR1 SGHDN and CDR2 FVKESK. V is cut by 5 bases and J by 0 bases, and the space between the germline ends is 17 bases. The CDR3 covers 17 residues, taking in both the cysteine and the phenylalanine. The retained sequence is limited to the CDR3, 51 bases, with the frame set at the first base. The protocol used for the library was the immunoSEQ multiplex PCR assay. TCRdb provides this immuneACCESS table in a form limited to in-frame rearrangements. Some clones are lacking; in checked studies, under half of them reflect an unresolved V gene, and why the rest are absent is not known. Recorded for this sample are fewer than 500,000 clones; about nine tenths of them occurred a single time. Around 6.5% of the sample belongs to the ten largest clones.

The TCR sequence derives from a man aged 35-49 years with head and neck cancer. The rearrangement combines TRBV14 with TRBJ2-1; the D gene identity is not certain. What was sequenced was PBMCs. The nucleotide sequence reads as follows: TGTGCCAGCAGCTTAACCAGTCCTGATAGCTCCTACAATGAGCAGTTCTTC. Its coded protein is CASSLTSPDSSYNEQFF.